This T cell receptor (beta chain) appears in the sequencing data of a study of T cells in Graves' hyperthyroidism and ophthalmopathy (dated by TCRdb to between 2019 and 2020). Regarding the research as a whole: Peripheral blood was collected at initial diagnosis, before any treatment. To identify TCR V-J signatures that set the groups apart, the researchers used a discovery cohort of more than 95 patients, made up of 43 with Graves' ophthalmopathy and about 60 with stable Graves' hyperthyroidism. An independent validation cohort of 18 to 20 hyperthyroidism patients and more than 15 patients who later progressed to ophthalmopathy tested prospective prediction of ophthalmopathy. The approximately 98 discovery patients were randomly divided into training and test sets at a 7:3 ratio. The study also compared thyroid tissue and blood T-cell repertoires from 5 to 7 Graves' hyperthyroidism patients. After blood sampling, hyperthyroidism patients were treated with methimazole at a starting dose of 30 mg daily, and ophthalmopathy patients were treated with high-dose intravenous methylprednisolone. According to the paper, TCR Vbeta CDR3 sequencing was carried out on 135 peripheral blood samples, which came from approximately 43 ophthalmopathy, fewer than 80 hyperthyroidism and roughly 17 progressor patients. General study outcomes and caveats: In cross-validation, a model built on a 13 V-J signature told ophthalmopathy apart from stable hyperthyroidism with approximately 91% sensitivity and around 84% specificity, and in testing the same model reached 80%/75%. In validation, the model predicted progression to ophthalmopathy with approximately 71% sensitivity and roughly 72% specificity, a median of approximately 6.5 months before onset. No statistical method was used to fix the sample size in advance, and group allocation was not hidden from the investigators. Most expanded thyroid clonotypes (frequency above 0.001) were also detected in blood, suggesting blood repertoires may reflect thyroid immune responses.

For this chain, trimming is 4 bases at the V end and 0 bases at the J end, and the number of junction bases without a gene match is 11. Looking up the germline V gene (reference sequence) yields CDR1 MNHEY and CDR2 SMNVEV. The CDR3 starts with the cysteine, ends with the phenylalanine, and has 17 residues. This entry keeps only the CDR3 DNA: 51 bases, framed from base 1. Stable Graves' hyperthyroidism was defined as the absence of progression to ophthalmopathy over 18 months of follow-up. The hyperthyroidism patients were between 18 and 65 years old and newly diagnosed, with a disease duration of less than 2 months. Exclusion was applied to patients with uncontrolled infections, other autoimmune diseases, pregnancy or lactation. Diagnoses relied on clinical symptoms, serum thyroxine and TRAb, thyroid ultrasound and orbital computed tomography. PBMCs were isolated from about 9 ml of fresh peripheral blood by Ficoll-Paque density gradient centrifugation. Total RNA was extracted using Trizol reagent, and RNA quality was assessed on an Agilent 2100 Bioanalyzer.

The TCR beta CDR3 regions were amplified from RNA transcripts. The first round of RT-PCR for the TCR CDR3 was performed with the HTBI primer set and the Qiagen OneStep RT-PCR kit. Libraries were constructed in a second round of multiplex PCR, after which size selection and purification were carried out. Sequencing of the libraries was done on an Illumina HiSeq2000 using paired-end 100 bp reads. Per the authors' processing: SOAPnuke was used to process the raw data, with reads discarded if the reads contained adapters or uncalled bases, had a mean Phred below 15, or lacked an exact constant-primer or identifier match. High-quality paired reads were merged with COPE v1.2.5, and unique nucleotide sequences were defined as clonotypes. Clonotypes were aligned to IMGT TRBV, TRBD and TRBJ reference segments using MiTCR v1.1. The analysis was restricted to V-J combinations with a frequency above 0.0001, which together covered roughly 99% of the repertoires. The TCS score was defined as F50 (clonal expansion) divided by E x V (chaos), with BLOSUM62-based TCRdist calculated between CDR3 peptides within each V-J. Welch's t-statistics and random forest reduced roughly 500 V-J features to around 14, which were used in a naive Bayes classifier (R e1071). TCRdb itself trimmed the public reads at Q25 with fastp, ran MiXCR and retained productive beta chains. When rows share a CDR3 protein, they turn into one entry using the most common DNA and genes. None of the V and J calls come from the authors' own analysis; TCRdb made them. For this sample the table gives approximately 590,000 distinct CDR3 sequences, of which 15% to 19% were detected only once. Clones ranked in the top ten supply 7.3% of the sample.

This clonotype was seen many times. Which antigen it targets is not known. No base-level quality is on record; no much larger clone is a single base apart. Recombination connected TRBV27 to TRBJ2-7, with TRBD2 matching 8 junction bases. The TCR comes from a young woman with Graves' hyperthyroidism. The sequencing input was blood. CDR3 region: CASSSVLSGNFSYEQYF. At the DNA level, the sequence is TGTGCCAGCAGTTCCGTGCTTAGCGGGAACTTCTCCTACGAGCAGTACTTC.